One sample yielded the 5 T cell receptor beta chains listed below, sequenced in a study of blood T cell repertoires in COVID-19 (dated by TCRdb to the early 2020s). Preparation of the library involved the immunoSEQ multiplex PCR assay. The table comes from immuneACCESS by way of TCRdb, which keeps in-frame sequences with V and J called. Part of the clones is missing from these tables; in studies checked, under half for an unresolved V gene and the rest for unknown reasons. For this sample there are about 170,000 clones; approximately 83% appear just once. Around 9.9% of the sample rests with the top ten. The sequenced sample was peripheral blood. Receptors originate from a man aged 70 or older with active or convalescent COVID-19.

V is TRBV2 and J is TRBJ1-5, with 10 bases matching TRBD1. The CDR3 is 14 residues long. Trimming at V came to 8 bases and at J to 5 bases, leaving 6 bases not matched to a gene. Germline V gene sequence: CDR1 SNHLY, CDR2 FYNNEI. This CDR3 is CASLRDRGDQPQHF. The CDR3 nucleotides are TGTGCCAGCCTCCGGGACAGGGGAGATCAGCCCCAGCATTTT.

The chain uses TRBV18 and TRBJ1-5; D gene ambiguous. There are 13 residues in the CDR3. Trimming pared 6 bases from V and 4 bases from J, leaving 10 bases between. Per the germline V gene, CDR1 is KGHSH and CDR2 is LQKENI. The CDR3 spells CASSMDLNQPQHF. CDR3 DNA sequence: TGTGCCAGCTCCATGGACTTGAATCAGCCCCAGCATTTT.

The V and J genes are TRBV30 and TRBJ1-2; tentatively, D is TRBD1 (6 bases). CDR1 GTSNPN and CDR2 SVGIG come from the germline V gene (reference sequence). The CDR3 spans 14 residues. Trimming stripped 1 base from V and 5 bases from J, with 14 bases between. The CDR3 nucleotides read TGTGCCTGGAGTGATGGGGGCGCAGGGTATGGCTACACCTTC. Protein product: CAWSDGGAGYGYTF.

The chain joins TRBV7-3 to TRBJ2-3; 14 nucleotides line up with TRBD2. CDR1 is SGHTA and CDR2 is FQGTGA in the germline V gene. V was pared by 6 bases and J by 0 bases, with 8 bases of the junction left unmatched. This CDR3 spans 18 amino acids. CDR3: CASSKLRLAGGSTDTQYF. In DNA form, the CDR3 reads TGTGCCAGCAGTAAACTCCGACTAGCGGGAGGGAGCACAGATACGCAGTATTTT.

The gene calls are TRBV28 and TRBJ1-5; unclear D gene. The CDR3 runs to 12 residues. CDR1 MDHEN and CDR2 SYDVKM come from the germline V gene. Trimming took 1 base from V and 5 from J, leaving 3 bases between them. The CDR3 DNA is TGTGCCAGCAGTTTATCGGATCAGCCCCAGCATTTT. Amino acid sequence: CASSLSDQPQHF.